These 4 T cell receptor beta chains were sequenced from one sample in a study of OX40 agonist ivuxolimab in advanced cancers. Some clones are missing from TCRdb's copy, which holds only in-frame ones; the method was immunoSEQ multiplex PCR. The sample holds about 68,000 clones, roughly 84% seen once. The source material was CD4+ or CD8+ T cells sorted from blood, sampled in a trial of the OX40 agonist ivuxolimab. The source of these receptors is an adult with an advanced solid tumor such as melanoma, head and neck, liver or kidney cancer.

Written as DNA, the CDR3 is TGTGCCATCAGTCTAGCGGGAGGAGGGAATGAGCAGTTCTTC. Its protein is CAISLAGGGNEQFF. This chain connects TRBV10-3 to TRBJ2-1; TRBD2 matches at 11 bases. Germline V lookup: CDR1 ENHRY, CDR2 SYGVKD. V trimming: 5 bases; J trimming: 7 bases; junction bases outside the gene matches: 4. CDR3 length: 14 residues.

The genes are TRBV29-1 and TRBJ2-1; 11 nucleotides align to TRBD2. The CDR3 length is 14 residues. Germline CDR1 and CDR2: SQVTM and ANQGSEA. V was pared by 7 bases and J by 7 bases, with 9 bases of the junction left unmatched. The CDR3 DNA follows: TGCAGCGCCATAGCGGGAGGGCCCGGGAATGAGCAGTTCTTC. Translated, it gives CSAIAGGPGNEQFF.

This clone has a handful of counts. The chain employs TRBV10-3 and TRBJ2-7, with D possibly called TRBD1 or TRBD2 (5 bases each). Germline V gene lookup returns CDR1 ENHRY and CDR2 SYGVKD. The V and J ends lost 10 bases and 4 bases respectively, with 17 bases between them. The CDR3 is made up of 13 amino acids. In DNA, the CDR3 is TGTGCCAGCTGGGACCCAATTGTTTACGAGCAGTACTTC. This codes for CASWDPIVYEQYF.

A note on this clone: The conserved phenylalanine or tryptophan is not found at the CDR3 terminus, so this likely reflects a read error. The DNA is omitted, as the CDR3 cannot be located on it reliably, and the CDR3 follows TCRdb's listing. The chain recombines TRBV7-2 with TRBJ2-7. The CDR3 is 9 amino acids in total, end residues counted. Germline CDR1 is SGHTA and CDR2 is FQGNSA. The chain's CDR3 is CASSAGPTG.